This paragraph reports one TCR beta chain. Its target is not known. Losses at the gene ends were 6 bases for V and 2 bases for J; bases not matched to a gene: 4. CDR1 and CDR2 from the germline V gene are SGHTA and FQGTGA. This CDR3 spans 15 amino acids. The method was immunoSEQ multiplex PCR; TCRdb's version includes in-frame clones alone and lacks a portion of them. Of around 70,000 clones in the sample, 80% to 95% are singletons; the top ten hold 0.8% to 1.2%. Cycle 7 day 1, cycle 4 day 1, and baseline were the timepoints at which blood was sampled. The sample comes from a study of OX40 agonist ivuxolimab in advanced cancers. As for the study in general: Patient treatment consisted of intravenous ivuxolimab administration every 2 weeks at 0.01 to 10 mg/kg. Three patients got partial responses; one had hepatocellular carcinoma and two had cutaneous melanoma.

The study's findings and limits: Nonresponders included some who also had low normalized T-cell clonal expansion.

The specimen was CD4+ or CD8+ T cells sorted from blood, collected in a trial of the OX40 agonist ivuxolimab. This TCR derives from an adult with an advanced solid tumor such as melanoma, head and neck, liver or kidney cancer. V gene TRBV7-3 combines with J gene TRBJ2-1; 10 bases map to TRBD2. In DNA, the CDR3 is TGTGCCAGCAGTTTAGCGGGGGGCGCCTACAATGAGCAGTTCTTC. This sequence encodes CASSLAGGAYNEQFF.